This record covers a single T cell receptor (beta chain). Its antigen is currently unknown. The length of the CDR3 is 19 residues. Germline loops: CDR1 LNHNV, CDR2 YYDKDF (reference sequence). This entry comes from a study of T cells expressing NK-cell markers. Study-wide points: Of the CD8+ T cells in six or seven donors, roughly 1.0-7.0% belonged to dominant NKG2C+ clonotypes. The CD3+CD56-NKG2C+ fraction of a few donors was also led by these clonotypes.

From its re-call of the 5' RACE reads, TCRdb lists each CDR3 protein once, without DNA. In all, the sample yields about 260,000 distinct CDR3 sequences. The chain recombines TRBV15 with TRBJ2-4; the TRBD2 assignment by TCRdb is unverifiable without DNA. The sequence came from a woman aged 18-70 years in good health. Material: blood T cells: a sorted CD56 or NKG2C T cell subset, CD4+ or CD8+ T cells, or bulk PBMC T cells (not recorded which). The CDR3 spells CATSSSSGRPPLAKNIQYF.